Given below is one TCR beta chain in context. No cognate antigen has been identified for it. Per-nucleotide qualities are absent, and no much larger clonotype sits a single base away. The protocol used for the library was the immunoSEQ multiplex PCR assay. A mixture of 60 forward primers for TCR Vbeta segments and 13 reverse primers for TCR Jbeta segments was used in the multiplex PCR. The CDR3 region of rearranged TCR beta genes was amplified from genomic DNA with a multiplex PCR assay. On the Illumina HiSeq System, the amplified TCR beta libraries were sequenced as 87-base-pair reads. Per the original workflow: Across the 670 or so repertoires, a later analysis counted tens of millions of unique TCR beta chains, approximately 12 million of which were shared by at least two donors. Raw reads were error-corrected and collapsed into unique sequences with a nearest-neighbor algorithm that merged closely related sequences to remove PCR and sequencing errors. Alignment of CDR3 sequences to IMGT reference sequences was used to assign V, D and J gene segments. For a sequence to be retained, at least a six-nucleotide match to both a V gene segment and a J gene segment was required. Rearrangements were classified as productive when the CDR3 lacked stop codons and remained in frame with V and J, and all other rearrangements were classified as non-productive. CDR3 was defined by IMGT convention, running from the second conserved V-encoded cysteine to the conserved J-encoded phenylalanine. Sequences without an unambiguous match to a single V gene segment were excluded from the earlier analysis of 450 to 750 of the donors. An earlier analysis of 587 of the donors called V segments functional above 56.7% productive rearrangements and segregating when the between-donor standard deviation exceeded 5%. A statistical classification framework was built to diagnose cytomegalovirus status from the catalog of TCR beta chain sequences. V and J gene assignment, in a later analysis, came from comparing TCR nucleotide sequences with IMGT/GENE-DB human TR gene sequences. A later analysis assigned CDR3 sequences and most-parsimonious VDJ recombination scenarios with the TCRdist pipeline. A later analysis defined each TCR beta chain by its CDR3 amino acid sequence plus V-gene family, and excluded reads lacking a unique V-gene family. To address suspected cross-contamination and a sequencing artifact, a later analysis removed around 590 highly shared, low-generation-probability nucleotide sequences. For each public chain, a later analysis derived a clonal expansion index from normalized ranks of inferred template counts within each repertoire. Generation probabilities in a later analysis came from a VDJ recombination model fitted to out-of-frame rearrangements, and those results were checked against IGoR. A later analysis scored TCR-TCR, TCR-HLA and TCR-CMV co-occurrence with hypergeometric tests, applying a repertoire-size bias correction to TCR pairs. To estimate false discovery rates, a later analysis permuted the HLA or CMV assignments 20 times. In a later analysis, co-occurring TCRs were grouped using DBSCAN, with TCRdist sequence similarity added in when clustering inside HLA-allele-positive subsets. Repertoires with fewer than 30,000 or more than 120,000 public chains were left out of co-occurrence clustering, as were five repertoires with anomalous nucleotide sharing. TCRdb mirrors the immuneACCESS table, restricted to in-frame sequences. Some clones are absent from its copies; in checked studies, under half trace to an unresolved V gene, and the reason for the others is unknown. D and trimming were read from the DNA, whereas the V and J calls and clone size are those reported in that table. The sample has tens of thousands of clones on record, about two thirds of them singletons. The ten largest clones capture roughly 22% of the sample.

The sample belongs to a study of cytomegalovirus exposure and HLA in healthy donors (dated by TCRdb to the late 2010s). Notes on the research overall: According to an earlier analysis of a few hundred of the donors, 200 million or so T cells yielded 117 million unique TCR beta sequences and 276 Gb of sequence data. In a later genetic analysis, genome-wide SNP genotypes for about three fifths of the 666 donors were used, and that subset was treated as a discovery cohort. Every repertoire in the discovery cohort had been generated on one and the same sequencing platform. To study patterns of TCR occurrence, a later analysis re-analyzed previously published TCR beta repertoires from 666 donors and added high-resolution HLA genotyping. Across approximately 420 genotyped donors of the cohort, an average of about 240,000 unique TCR beta nucleotide sequences per donor were sequenced, and 15% to 20% of those sequences were non-productive. An early release that covered about 600 HLA-typed donors contained approximately 290 gigabases of sequencing data and about 93 million unique TCR sequences. Besides the first cohort of roughly 700 subjects, a separate validation cohort made up of 120 different subjects was used. Donor age, sex, ethnicity and CMV serostatus were compiled together with the repertoire data. Of the 300 to 500 genotyped donors, over 80% were placed in the genetic ancestry cluster associated with self-reported Caucasian donors. Typing coverage differed by locus: A, B, C, DRB1 and DQB1 were typed in roughly 620-630 donors, DQA1 in about 500, DPA1 in around 600, and DPB1 in 472. An earlier analysis of around 580 of the donors used high-throughput TCR beta sequencing to judge whether each TCR beta V gene segment behaved as functional or pseudogenic. Several DR-DQ haplotypes were treated as single units for association and clustering because of strong linkage in the cohort. The study was designed to test whether signatures of past pathogen exposure could be identified by cataloging public T cell receptors. HLA typing covered class I and class II loci at four-digit resolution. To predict cytomegalovirus infection status, the study combined high-throughput TCR immunosequencing, statistical association of individual TCRs with disease status, and machine learning. The study profiled the T cell repertoires of 550 to 700 subjects by immunosequencing and related them to cytomegalovirus serostatus. Rather than using new phenotypic data, the later analysis identified candidate immune exposures from TCR beta sequences and from how often those sequences occurred across donors. Broader findings and caveats from the paper: Several of the top co-occurrence clusters appeared to be linked to parvovirus B19, influenza, CMV and Epstein-Barr virus, according to a later analysis. The sequencing pipeline was judged likely to have produced a cluster of highly shared sequence variants as a technical artifact. Roughly uniform sequencing depth across donors was assumed in presence/absence analyses, although this assumption may not hold. A later analysis found that most CMV-associated TCR beta chains appeared HLA-restricted, with HLA associations seemingly driven largely by CMV exposure. According to the authors, the approach could potentially be generalized to other disease states and immunological phenotypes. Only TCR beta chains were sequenced in this cohort, and the absence of alpha or paired-chain data limited detectable features. Because some donors lacked HLA typing at each locus, the association tests relied only on the typed subset. A later genetic analysis reported fewer N-insertions in productive TCRs among donors in an Asian-associated ancestry cluster than the approximately 700-donor mean. When HLA alleles, especially DR and DQ, strongly co-occurred, attributing TCR associations to individual alleles was difficult. CMV serostatus was the only immune exposure information available for the cohort. Most TCR sequences were seen in very few donors, while some public TCRs were found in many individuals. In vitro tests confirmed that three of the cytomegalovirus-associated TCR beta chains recognize cytomegalovirus antigens. In a later analysis, the rate of TCR association differed among HLA loci, with DRB1 alleles having the most associated TCRs and HLA-C alleles having the fewest. Because counts were too low, roughly 17 rarely observed V segments, including chromosome 9 orphons, were left out of the earlier analysis of 587 of the donors. Broadly in line with IMGT annotations, most TCR beta V segments showed up in productive rearrangements about 87% or about 30% of the time in an earlier analysis of around 550 of the donors. Some IMGT-functional V segments, including TRBV6-2 and TRBV6-3, could not be distinguished by the 87-base-pair reads and were therefore excluded. At a false discovery rate of 0.05, a later analysis linked approximately 18,000 TCR beta sequences to specific HLA alleles. A further reported finding was that TCR beta sequences accurately predicted the HLA-A and HLA-B alleles for most subjects in the first cohort. In the study, 150 to 200 TCR beta chains were listed as associated with cytomegalovirus. The classifier was reported to diagnose cytomegalovirus status with high specificity and sensitivity in both the original and validation cohorts. An association between a missense DCLRE1C variant and V-gene and J-gene trimming of TCR beta chains was found in a later genetic analysis and replicated in an independent cohort. Correlated functional status among segregating V segments might reflect linkage disequilibrium, but an unknown experimental factor could not be ruled out. In a later analysis, HLA-associated TCR beta chains were found to be more clonally expanded and to have lower generation probabilities than equally common non-associated chains.

Including cysteine and phenylalanine, the CDR3 has 13 amino acids. Left in the record is the CDR3 DNA by itself, 39 bases read in frame from the first base. The germline V gene (reference sequence) specifies LNHDA as CDR1 and SQIVND as CDR2. The junction shows trimming of 6 bases on V and 7 bases on J, and the gene matches do not reach 8 bases of it. The cohort comprised fewer than 700 healthy bone marrow donors. At the time of sampling, every cohort member was nominally healthy, though immune exposures that went unrecorded were likely present. The donor was CMV seropositive and belonged to the group of a few hundred seropositive cohort members. Each donor provided a peripheral blood sample, and peripheral blood mononuclear cells were used for TCR beta sequencing. The Qiagen DNeasy Blood Extraction Kit was used to extract genomic DNA from the blood cell samples.

The rearranged segments are TRBV19 and TRBJ1-2, with 7 bases in between that match TRBD1. The origin of this receptor is a woman between 45 and 65 years old in good health and CMV-seropositive. Sequenced sample: PBMCs. The bases read TGTGCCAGTAGCCCGACAGGGTCAGCTGGCTACACCTTC. This yields the protein CASSPTGSAGYTF.